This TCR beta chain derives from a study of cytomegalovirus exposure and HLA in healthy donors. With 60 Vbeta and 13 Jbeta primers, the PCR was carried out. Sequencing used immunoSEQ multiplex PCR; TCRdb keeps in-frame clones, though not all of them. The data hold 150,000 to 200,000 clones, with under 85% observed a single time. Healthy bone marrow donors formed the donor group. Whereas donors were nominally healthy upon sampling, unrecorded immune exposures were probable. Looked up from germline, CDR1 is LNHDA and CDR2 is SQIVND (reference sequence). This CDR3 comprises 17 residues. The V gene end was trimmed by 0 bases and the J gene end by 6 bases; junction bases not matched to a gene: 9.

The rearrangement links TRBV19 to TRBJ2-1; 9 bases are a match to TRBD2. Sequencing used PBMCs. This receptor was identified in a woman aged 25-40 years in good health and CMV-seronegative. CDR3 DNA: TGTGCCAGTAGTATAGATCTTTGGGCGGGGGGGCCCAATGAGCAGTTCTTC. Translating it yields CASSIDLWAGGPNEQFF.